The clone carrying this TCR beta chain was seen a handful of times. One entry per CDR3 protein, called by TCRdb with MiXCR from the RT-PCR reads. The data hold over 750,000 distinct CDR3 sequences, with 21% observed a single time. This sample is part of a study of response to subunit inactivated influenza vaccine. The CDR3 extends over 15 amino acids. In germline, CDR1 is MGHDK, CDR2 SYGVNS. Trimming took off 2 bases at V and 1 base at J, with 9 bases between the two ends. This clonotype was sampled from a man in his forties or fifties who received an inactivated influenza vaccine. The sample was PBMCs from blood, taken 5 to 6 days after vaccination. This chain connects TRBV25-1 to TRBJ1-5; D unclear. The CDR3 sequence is CASSEDTGSNQPQHF. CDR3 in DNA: TGTGCCAGCAGTGAAGACACGGGAAGCAATCAGCCCCAGCATTTT.